Below are 25 T cell receptor beta chains sequenced from a single sample in a study of T cell responses to AZD1222 COVID-19 vaccine (dated by TCRdb to the early 2020s). Sample time point, as interpreted from the label and publication: baseline before first vaccination. Receptor amplification or capture employed the immunoSEQ multiplex PCR assay. TCRdb obtained this table from immuneACCESS and retained in-frame rearrangements with V and J assigned. These tables miss some clones; where compared with another copy, unresolved V genes account for less than half of the shortfall, and the remainder is unexplained. In all, the sample holds about 160,000 clones, and approximately 93% of those were seen once. About 1% of the sample is held by the ten biggest clonotypes. This specimen consisted of peripheral blood, obtained on day 0 of AZD1222 vaccination. These receptors came from an adult in good health.

The chain couples TRBV6-5 to TRBJ2-3; TRBD2 agrees at 8 bases. V gave up 5 bases and J gave up 3 bases; unmatched junction bases: 7. CDR1 MNHEY and CDR2 SVGAGI come from the germline V gene. The CDR3 loop spans 15 amino acids. CDR3 sequence: CASSLPGLGTDTQYF. CDR3 bases: TGTGCCAGCAGTCTCCCGGGACTAGGAACAGATACGCAGTATTTT.

The chain links TRBV5-5 to TRBJ2-1; TRBD2 agrees at 12 bases. In germline, CDR1 is SGHKS, CDR2 YYEKEE (reference sequence). V trimming: 1 base; J trimming: 2 bases; junction bases outside the gene matches: 4. The CDR3 runs to 17 residues. DNA of the CDR3: TGTGCCAGCAGCTTGTCACTAGCGGGGGGAGCCTACAATGAGCAGTTCTTC. As protein: CASSLSLAGGAYNEQFF.

The chain has TRBV5-4 and TRBJ1-6; 8 positions agree with TRBD1. This CDR3 has 15 amino acids. The germline CDR1 and CDR2 sequences are SGHNT and YYREEE (reference sequence). V gave up 8 bases and J gave up 0 bases; unmatched junction bases: 4. CDR3 residues: CASGQGSSYNSPLHF. CDR3 in DNA: TGTGCCAGTGGACAGGGAAGCTCCTATAATTCACCCCTCCACTTT.

CDR3 loop: CASSHFGTGWGYSGNTIYF. The CDR3 DNA reads as TGTGCCAGCAGCCACTTTGGGACAGGCTGGGGTTACTCTGGAAACACCATATATTTT. This chain links TRBV14 with TRBJ1-3, with 8 bases identical to TRBD1. Germline loops: CDR1 SGHDN, CDR2 FVKESK. The length of the CDR3 is 19 residues. The V gene end was trimmed by 3 bases and the J gene end by 0 bases; junction bases not matched to a gene: 13.

V and J are TRBV18 and TRBJ2-3; 15 bases agree with TRBD2. V trimming: 3 bases; J trimming: 2 bases; junction bases outside the gene matches: 6. CDR1 KGHSH and CDR2 LQKENI come from the germline V gene. CDR3 length equals 18 residues. This CDR3 reads CASSPGLAGGPATDTQYF. In nucleotides, the CDR3 is TGTGCCAGCTCACCCGGACTAGCGGGGGGGCCTGCCACAGATACGCAGTATTTT.

This rearrangement joins TRBV6-6 to TRBJ2-3, with TRBD1 matching 12 bases. Germline loops: CDR1 MNHNY, CDR2 SVGAGI (reference sequence). Germline trimming cut 6 bases from V and 6 bases from J; bases unmatched to any gene: 19. This CDR3 spans 19 amino acids. Here the CDR3 reads CASSSPGLPGQGAEDTQYF. CDR3 DNA: TGTGCCAGCAGCTCCCCTGGCCTTCCGGGACAGGGGGCGGAGGATACGCAGTATTTT.

The chain is built from TRBV4-1 and TRBJ1-2, with D perhaps matching TRBD1 (6 bases). The V gene's germline CDR1 is MGHRA and CDR2 YSYEKL. The CDR3 runs 16 residues. V lost 1 base and J 4 bases, leaving 16 bases between the germline ends. CDR3 sequence (DNA): TGCGCCAGCAGCCAAGGCCTGACAGGTGAACTCTATGGCTACACCTTC. Its protein is CASSQGLTGELYGYTF.

This clone was observed a few times. This chain uses TRBV6-5 with TRBJ1-5; D call uncertain. Germline V gives CDR1 MNHEY, CDR2 SVGAGI. There are 13 residues in the CDR3. V was pared by 4 bases and J by 4 bases, with 8 bases between. The CDR3 sequence is CASSWTGNQPQHF. The CDR3 region has the DNA TGTGCCAGCAGTTGGACGGGGAATCAGCCCCAGCATTTT.

This clone was observed once. This CDR3 reads CASSVATAGAAAQYF. The DNA of the CDR3 is TGTGCCAGCAGCGTAGCTACAGCGGGGGCGGCTGCGCAGTATTTT. V gene TRBV9 combines with J gene TRBJ2-3, with TRBD2 identical over 8 bases. This CDR3 comprises 15 residues. The germline V gene encodes CDR1 SGDLS and CDR2 YYNGEE. The V gene end was trimmed by 0 bases and the J gene end by 10 bases; junction bases not matched to a gene: 10.

J is TRBJ1-6 and V is TRBV10-2; D remains ambiguous. Trimming left V 3 bases short and J 9 bases short, with 18 bases between. The CDR3 loop spans 16 amino acids. CDR1 is WSHSY, CDR2 SAAADI, per germline. CDR3 sequence reads: CASSEVGRGEGSPLHF. The CDR3 DNA reads as TGCGCCAGCAGTGAAGTTGGTCGGGGAGAGGGTTCACCCCTCCACTTT.

The count of this clone is one. The gene calls are TRBV5-8 and TRBJ2-1; TRBD1 aligns across 12 bases. The V gene's germline CDR1 is SGHTS and CDR2 YDEGEE. The trim removed 5 bases at V and 7 bases at J, leaving 10 bases unmatched. There are 16 residues in the CDR3. The CDR3 reads CASRALGTGGRNEQFF. In DNA, the CDR3 is TGTGCCAGCAGAGCTTTGGGGACAGGGGGCAGGAATGAGCAGTTCTTC.

J is TRBJ1-1 and V is TRBV5-1, with a tentative D call TRBD1 (6 bases). The CDR3 loop spans 14 amino acids. Germline V gene data show CDR1 as SGHRS and CDR2 as YFSETQ. Trimming stripped 3 bases from V and 4 bases from J, with 13 bases between. The CDR3 region is CASSSYREVTEAFF. The CDR3 DNA reads as TGCGCCAGCAGCTCTTACAGGGAGGTCACTGAAGCTTTCTTT. Full variable domain (missing parts from reference TRBV5-1 and TRBJ1-1): KAGVTQTPRYLIKTRGQQVTLSCSPISGHRSVSWYQQTPGQGLQFLFEYFSETQRNKGNFPGRFSGRQFSNSRSEMNVSTLELGDSALYLCASSSYREVTEAFFGQGTRLTVV.

CDR3 amino acids: CASSRLAEDTQYF. CDR3 sequence (DNA): TGTGCCAGCAGCCGCTTAGCGGAAGATACGCAGTATTTT. The J gene is TRBJ2-3, the V gene TRBV3-1 (or the pseudogene TRBV3-2); D is perhaps TRBD2 (6 bases). Germline V gene sequence: CDR1 LGHDT, CDR2 YNNKEL (reference sequence). Trimming left V 4 bases short and J 5 bases short, with 10 bases between. The CDR3 covers 13 residues.

The chain carries TRBV4-3 and TRBJ1-2; maybe TRBD1 (6 bases). V was cut by 8 bases and J by 5 bases, with 21 bases left in between. Germline V CDR1 and CDR2: LGHNA, YSLEER. The CDR3 consists of 15 residues. In nucleotides, the CDR3 is TGCGCCAGCTCCGAAGGGGGGGTGCTCCGGTATGGCTACACCTTC. Protein sequence: CASSEGGVLRYGYTF.

The V and J genes are TRBV9 and TRBJ1-1; D remains ambiguous. Germline loops: CDR1 SGDLS, CDR2 YYNGEE. The CDR3 consists of 12 residues. V lost 2 bases and J lost 8, with 10 bases in between. The CDR3 DNA sequence: TGTGCCAGCAGCGTCGGTACCGGGGAAGCTTTCTTT. Protein: CASSVGTGEAFF.

V is TRBV6-6 and J is TRBJ2-7; 9 bases map to TRBD1. Per the germline V gene, CDR1 is MNHNY and CDR2 is SVGAGI (reference sequence). V dropped 7 bases and J dropped 4; count of bases not matched to a gene: 8. This CDR3 is built from 14 residues. CDR3 sequence reads: CASIDRDRVYEQYF. In DNA form, the CDR3 reads TGTGCCAGCATAGATAGGGACAGGGTGTACGAGCAGTACTTC.

This rearrangement joins TRBV20-1 to TRBJ2-7; D may be TRBD1 (6 bases). The V end was cut by 3 bases, the J end by 3 bases, with 15 bases between. There are 14 residues in the CDR3. CDR1 is DFQATT, CDR2 SNEGSKA, per germline (reference sequence). The CDR3 DNA is TGCAGTGCTAGTGATGGGGGCAGGGGCTACGAGCAGTACTTC. Translation gives CSASDGGRGYEQYF.

The chain combines TRBV4-3 with TRBJ1-1; weak D call: TRBD1 (5 bases). CDR1 is LGHNA and CDR2 is YSLEER in the germline V gene. With 2 bases removed from V and 1 base from J, the gap between germline ends came to 11 bases. There are 15 residues in the CDR3. In DNA form, the CDR3 reads TGCGCCAGCAGCCAAAGTCACAGGCCGAACACTGAAGCTTTCTTT. This encodes CASSQSHRPNTEAFF.

The V gene is TRBV7-9, the J gene TRBJ2-3, with TRBD2 as a possible D gene (5 bases). Between the trimmed V and J ends, which lost 1 base and 1 base, there was a span of 6 bases. The CDR3 extends over 14 amino acids. Per germline, CDR1 SEHNR and CDR2 FQNEAQ (reference sequence). The CDR3 DNA sequence: TGTGCCAGCAGCTTAGAGGAGGGCACAGATACGCAGTATTTT. It yields the protein CASSLEEGTDTQYF. The full variable domain, its missing parts supplied by reference TRBV7-9 and TRBJ2-3, is DTGVSQNPRHKITKRGQNVTFRCDPISEHNRLYWYRQTLGQGPEFLTYFQNEAQLEKSRLLSDRFSAERPKGSFSTLEIQRTEQGDSAMYLCASSLEEGTDTQYFGPGTRLTVL.

This clone was counted a single time. The V call is TRBV7-2, the J call TRBJ1-5; 9 bases are a match to TRBD1. V trimming: 4 bases; J trimming: 7 bases; junction bases outside the gene matches: 11. The CDR3 contains 16 residues. The germline V gene encodes CDR1 SGHTA and CDR2 FQGNSA. The CDR3 nucleotides read TGTGCCAGCAGCTCGGTCCCGGGACAGGGAAGGCAGCCCCAGCATTTT. Protein: CASSSVPGQGRQPQHF. Together with reference TRBV7-2 and TRBJ1-5, the CDR3 gives the full variable domain: GAGVSQSPSNKVTEKGKDVELRCDPISGHTALYWYRQSLGQGLEFLIYFQGNSAPDKSGLPSDRFSAERTGGSVSTLTIQRTQQEDSAVYLCASSSVPGQGRQPQHFGDGTRLSIL.

This rearrangement joins TRBV6-6 to TRBJ2-5; weak D call: TRBD1 (7 bases). The CDR3 is made up of 14 amino acids. Trimming cost V 0 bases and J 6 bases, with 11 bases left between them. CDR1 and CDR2 (germline): MNHNY, SVGAGI (reference sequence). The CDR3, as DNA: TGTGCCAGCAGTTACTCAGCAGGGGGGAAGACCCAGTACTTC. Translating gives CASSYSAGGKTQYF.

CDR3 loop: CASSLAGGFNEKLFF. The CDR3 DNA sequence: TGTGCCAGCAGCTTAGCGGGGGGCTTTAATGAAAAACTGTTTTTT. The rearrangement links TRBV7-6 to TRBJ1-4; weak D call: TRBD1 (6 bases). The CDR3 consists of 15 residues. Germline V CDR1 and CDR2: SGHVS, FNYEAQ. V lost 0 bases to trimming and J lost 4 bases, with 9 bases between them.

The chain combines TRBV11-2 with TRBJ2-5; the match to TRBD2 covers 9 bases. V was clipped by 5 bases and J by 5 bases; unmatched bases: 12. CDR3 size: 16 residues. From germline, CDR1 is SGHAT and CDR2 FQNNGV. The CDR3 DNA is TGTGCCAGCAGCCCCCCAGGGGCGGGGGGGCGTGAGACCCAGTACTTC. It yields the protein CASSPPGAGGRETQYF.

The rearrangement joins TRBV4-1 to TRBJ2-7; 10 nucleotides match TRBD1. Trimming at V came to 2 bases and at J to 6 bases, leaving 1 base not matched to a gene. Germline assignment: CDR1 MGHRA and CDR2 YSYEKL. The CDR3 covers 13 residues. The CDR3 bases are TGCGCCAGCAGCCAATGGGACAGGGGCGAGCAGTACTTC. Translated, it gives CASSQWDRGEQYF.

The V call is TRBV5-1, the J call TRBJ1-2; D uncertain. V lost 4 bases and J lost 2, with 12 bases in between. Germline-derived CDR1 and CDR2 are SGHRS and YFSETQ. The length of the CDR3 is 14 residues. The DNA of the CDR3 is TGCGCCAGCAGCGAATTCCCGGGGAACTATGGCTACACCTTC. This translates into CASSEFPGNYGYTF.